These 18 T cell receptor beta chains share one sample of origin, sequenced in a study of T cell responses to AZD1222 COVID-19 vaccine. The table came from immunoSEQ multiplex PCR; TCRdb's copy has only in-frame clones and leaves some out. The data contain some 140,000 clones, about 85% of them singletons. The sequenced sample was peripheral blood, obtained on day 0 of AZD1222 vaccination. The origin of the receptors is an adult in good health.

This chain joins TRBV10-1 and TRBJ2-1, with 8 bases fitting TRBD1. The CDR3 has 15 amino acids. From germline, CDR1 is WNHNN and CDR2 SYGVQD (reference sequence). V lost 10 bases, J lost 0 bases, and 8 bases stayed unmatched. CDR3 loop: CATTKGTGSYNEQFF. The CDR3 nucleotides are TGCGCCACCACGAAGGGGACAGGCTCCTACAATGAGCAGTTCTTC.

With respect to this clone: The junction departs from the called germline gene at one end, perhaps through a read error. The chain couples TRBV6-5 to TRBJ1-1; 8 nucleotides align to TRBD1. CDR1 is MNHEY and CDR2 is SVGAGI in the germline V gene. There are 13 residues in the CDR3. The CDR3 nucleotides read TGTGCCAGCACTCAGGGGGCCAGAATAACTCGCCCCTTT. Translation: CASTQGARITRPF.

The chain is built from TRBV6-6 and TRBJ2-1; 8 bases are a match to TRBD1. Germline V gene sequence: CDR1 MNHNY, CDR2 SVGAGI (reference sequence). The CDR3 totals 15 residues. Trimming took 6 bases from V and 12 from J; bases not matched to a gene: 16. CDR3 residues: CASSFGQGGRIGQFF. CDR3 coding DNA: TGTGCCAGCAGCTTTGGACAGGGTGGCCGTATTGGGCAGTTCTTC.

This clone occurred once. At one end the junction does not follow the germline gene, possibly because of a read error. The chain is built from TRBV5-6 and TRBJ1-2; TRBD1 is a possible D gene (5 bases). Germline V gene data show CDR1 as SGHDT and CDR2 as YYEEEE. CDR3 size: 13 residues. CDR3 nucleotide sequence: TGTGCCAGCAGTTTGGACACATCCTATGGCTACACCTTC. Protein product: CASSLDTSYGYTF. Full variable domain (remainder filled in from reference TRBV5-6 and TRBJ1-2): DAGVTQSPTHLIKTRGQQVTLRCSPKSGHDTVSWYQQALGQGPQFIFQYYEEEERQRGNFPDRFSGHQFPNYSSELNVNALLLGDSALYLCASSLDTSYGYTFGSGTRLTVV.

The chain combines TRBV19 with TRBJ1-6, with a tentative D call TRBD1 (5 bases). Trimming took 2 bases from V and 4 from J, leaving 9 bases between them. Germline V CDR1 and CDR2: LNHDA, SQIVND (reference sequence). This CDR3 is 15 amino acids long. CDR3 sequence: CASSISGPYNSPLHF. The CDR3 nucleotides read TGTGCCAGTAGTATATCGGGGCCATATAATTCACCCCTCCACTTT.

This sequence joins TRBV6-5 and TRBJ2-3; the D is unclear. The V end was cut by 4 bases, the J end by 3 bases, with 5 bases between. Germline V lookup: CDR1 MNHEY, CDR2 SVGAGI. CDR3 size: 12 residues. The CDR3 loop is CASSSPTDTQYF. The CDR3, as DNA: TGTGCCAGCAGTTCCCCGACAGATACGCAGTATTTT.

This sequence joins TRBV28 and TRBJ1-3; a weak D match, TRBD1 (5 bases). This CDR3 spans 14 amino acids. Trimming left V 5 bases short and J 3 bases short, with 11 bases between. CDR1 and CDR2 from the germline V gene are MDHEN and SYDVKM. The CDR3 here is CASSPGGFGNTIYF. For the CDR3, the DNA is TGTGCCAGCAGTCCCGGGGGATTTGGAAACACCATATATTTT.

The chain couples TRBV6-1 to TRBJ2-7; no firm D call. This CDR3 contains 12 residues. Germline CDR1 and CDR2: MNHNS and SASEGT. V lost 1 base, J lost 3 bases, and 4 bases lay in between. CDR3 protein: CASSEVSYEQYF. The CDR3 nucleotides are TGTGCCAGCAGTGAAGTGAGCTACGAGCAGTACTTC.

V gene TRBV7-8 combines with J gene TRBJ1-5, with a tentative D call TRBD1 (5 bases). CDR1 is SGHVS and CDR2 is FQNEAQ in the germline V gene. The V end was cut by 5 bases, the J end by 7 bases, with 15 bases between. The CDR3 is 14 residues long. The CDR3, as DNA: TGTGCCAGCAGCCGGGTGGGGGTAGGGCAGCCCCAGCATTTT. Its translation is CASSRVGVGQPQHF.

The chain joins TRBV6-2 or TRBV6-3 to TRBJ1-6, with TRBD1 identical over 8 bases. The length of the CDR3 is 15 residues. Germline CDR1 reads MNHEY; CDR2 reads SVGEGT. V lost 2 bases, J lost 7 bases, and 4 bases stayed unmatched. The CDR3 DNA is TGTGCCAGCAGTTACAGACAGGGGATGAATTCACCCCTCCACTTT. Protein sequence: CASSYRQGMNSPLHF.

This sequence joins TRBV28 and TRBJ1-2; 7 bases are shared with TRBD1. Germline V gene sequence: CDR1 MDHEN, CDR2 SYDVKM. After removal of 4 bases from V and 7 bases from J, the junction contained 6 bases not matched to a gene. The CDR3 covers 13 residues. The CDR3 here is CASSSYQGGGYTF. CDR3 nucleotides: TGTGCCAGCAGTTCATATCAGGGGGGTGGCTACACCTTC.

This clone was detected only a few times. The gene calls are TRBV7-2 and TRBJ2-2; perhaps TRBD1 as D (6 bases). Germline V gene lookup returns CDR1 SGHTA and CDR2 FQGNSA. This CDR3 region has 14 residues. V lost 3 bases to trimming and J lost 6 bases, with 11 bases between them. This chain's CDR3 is CASSLMGAPGELFF. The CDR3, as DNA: TGTGCCAGCAGCTTGATGGGGGCCCCCGGGGAGCTGTTTTTT.

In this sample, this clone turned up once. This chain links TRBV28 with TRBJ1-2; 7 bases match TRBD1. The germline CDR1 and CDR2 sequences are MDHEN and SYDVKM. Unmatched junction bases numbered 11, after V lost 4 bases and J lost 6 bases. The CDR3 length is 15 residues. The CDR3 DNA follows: TGTGCCAGCAGTTCCTGGACAGGTTTGATGGATGGCTACACCTTC. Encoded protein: CASSSWTGLMDGYTF.

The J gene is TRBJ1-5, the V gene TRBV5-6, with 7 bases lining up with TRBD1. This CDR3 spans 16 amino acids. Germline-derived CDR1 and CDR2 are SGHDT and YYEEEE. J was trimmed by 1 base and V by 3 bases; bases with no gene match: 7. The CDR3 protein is CASSSNPGQSNQPQHF. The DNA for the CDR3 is TGTGCCAGCAGCTCCAACCCGGGACAGAGCAATCAGCCCCAGCATTTT.

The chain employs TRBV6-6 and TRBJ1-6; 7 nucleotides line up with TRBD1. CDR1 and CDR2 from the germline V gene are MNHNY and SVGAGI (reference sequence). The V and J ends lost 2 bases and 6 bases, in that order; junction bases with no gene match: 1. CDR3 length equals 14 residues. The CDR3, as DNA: TGTGCCAGCAGTTACACAGGGGCTAATTCACCCCTCCACTTT. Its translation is CASSYTGANSPLHF.

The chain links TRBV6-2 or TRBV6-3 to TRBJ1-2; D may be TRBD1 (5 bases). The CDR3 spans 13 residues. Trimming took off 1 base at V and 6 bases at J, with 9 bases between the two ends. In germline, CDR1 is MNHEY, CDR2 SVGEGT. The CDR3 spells CASSYYQGNGYTF. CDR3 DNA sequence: TGTGCCAGCAGTTACTACCAGGGTAATGGCTACACCTTC.

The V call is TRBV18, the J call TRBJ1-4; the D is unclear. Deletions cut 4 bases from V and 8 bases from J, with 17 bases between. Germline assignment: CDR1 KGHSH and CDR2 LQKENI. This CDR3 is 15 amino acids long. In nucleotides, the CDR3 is TGTGCCAGCTCACAGTCGAGAACGGGTGGGGAAAAACTGTTTTTT. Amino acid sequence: CASSQSRTGGEKLFF. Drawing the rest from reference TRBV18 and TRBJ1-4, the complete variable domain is NAGVMQNPRHLVRRRGQEARLRCSPMKGHSHVYWYRQLPEEGLKFMVYLQKENIIDESGMPKERFSAEFPKEGPSILRIQQVVRGDSAAYFCASSQSRTGGEKLFFGSGTQLSVL.

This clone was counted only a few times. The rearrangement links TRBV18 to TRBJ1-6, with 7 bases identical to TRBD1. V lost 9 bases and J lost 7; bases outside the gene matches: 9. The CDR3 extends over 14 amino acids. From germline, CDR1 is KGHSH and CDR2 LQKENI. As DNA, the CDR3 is TGTGCCAGTATGACAGGGCAGGGGAATTCACCCCTCCACTTT. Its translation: CASMTGQGNSPLHF.